These T cell receptor beta chains were read from a single sample in a study of T cell responses to AZD1222 COVID-19 vaccine. Libraries were prepared by immunoSEQ multiplex PCR; TCRdb keeps only in-frame clonotypes and omits some of them. The repertoire holds around 180,000 clones, with approximately 92% as singletons. The specimen comprised peripheral blood, sampled on day 0 of AZD1222 vaccination. These receptors were obtained from an adult in good health. The CDR3 runs from the conserved cysteine through the conserved F or W. The D gene is left open where the match is weak. Expanded clones get a size class; other rows say once, few or many, or leave the size out.

clone_size: .
v_call: TRBV9
d_call: .
j_call: TRBJ1-3
cdr3_nt: TGTGCCAGCAGCGTAGATGAGGGTCTTGGAAACACCATATATTTT
cdr3_aa: CASSVDEGLGNTIYF

clone_size: .
v_call: TRBV5-4
d_call: .
j_call: TRBJ1-4
cdr3_nt: TGTGCCAGCAGCCTACCCGGCGGGGCTAATGAAAAACTGTTTTTT
cdr3_aa: CASSLPGGANEKLFF

clone_size: .
v_call: TRBV3-1/TRBV3-2
d_call: TRBD1
j_call: TRBJ1-1
cdr3_nt: TGTGCCAGCAGCCAAGATTCGGGGACAGGAAATATTGAAGCTTTCTTT
cdr3_aa: CASSQDSGTGNIEAFF

clone_size: .
v_call: TRBV5-5
d_call: TRBD1
j_call: TRBJ1-6
cdr3_nt: TGTGCCAGCAGCTTGGTACCGGGACAGGGGGCGACAAGTGGCCATTCACCCCTCCACTTT
cdr3_aa: CASSLVPGQGATSGHSPLHF

clone_size: .
v_call: TRBV11-3
d_call: TRBD1
j_call: TRBJ2-7
cdr3_nt: TGTGCCAGCAGCTCCAGGGGGCTGCACGAGCAGTACTTC
cdr3_aa: CASSSRGLHEQYF

clone_size: once
v_call: TRBV7-8
d_call: .
j_call: TRBJ2-2
cdr3_nt: TGTGCCAGCAGCTTAGCGCGGAGACAGAGCGTCACCGGGGAGCTGTTTTTT
cdr3_aa: CASSLARRQSVTGELFF

clone_size: .
v_call: TRBV2
d_call: TRBD2
j_call: TRBJ2-7
cdr3_nt: TGTGCCAGCAGTACTAGCGGGGGCCGCGGCCTAGACTTC
cdr3_aa: CASSTSGGRGLDF

clone_size: .
v_call: TRBV9
d_call: .
j_call: TRBJ2-7
cdr3_nt: TGTGCCAGCAGCGTAGGGGGGAGGACAGGGAGGGACGAGCAGTACTTC
cdr3_aa: CASSVGGRTGRDEQYF

clone_size: .
v_call: TRBV10-3
d_call: TRBD1
j_call: TRBJ1-4
cdr3_nt: TGTGCCATCAGTGAGACCACGGACAGGGGAAATGAAAAACTGTTTTTT
cdr3_aa: CAISETTDRGNEKLFF

clone_size: .
v_call: TRBV11-2
d_call: .
j_call: TRBJ2-6
cdr3_nt: TGTGCCAGCAGCTCTACGACTGGGGCCAACGTCCTGACTTTC
cdr3_aa: CASSSTTGANVLTF

clone_size: .
v_call: TRBV28
d_call: .
j_call: TRBJ2-2
cdr3_nt: TGTGCCAGCAGTCTTGGGGGGAACACCGGGGAGCTGTTTTTT
cdr3_aa: CASSLGGNTGELFF

clone_size: .
v_call: TRBV6-6
d_call: .
j_call: TRBJ1-5
cdr3_nt: TGTGCCAGCAGCCGACGGACAGACAAGAATTATAGCAATCAGCCCCAGCATTTT
cdr3_aa: CASSRRTDKNYSNQPQHF

clone_size: .
v_call: TRBV10-3
d_call: TRBD2
j_call: TRBJ2-5
cdr3_nt: TGTGCCATCTCGACGCGGGGGGGCATCTCGGAGACCCAGTACTTC
cdr3_aa: CAISTRGGISETQYF

clone_size: .
v_call: TRBV11-2
d_call: TRBD1
j_call: TRBJ2-5
cdr3_nt: TGTGCCAGCAGCCTAGGGACAGTAGAGACCCAGTACTTC
cdr3_aa: CASSLGTVETQYF

clone_size: .
v_call: TRBV9
d_call: .
j_call: TRBJ2-3
cdr3_nt: TGTGCCAGCAGCGATGACTACCCACCCACAGATACGCAGTATTTT
cdr3_aa: CASSDDYPPTDTQYF

clone_size: .
v_call: TRBV6-4
d_call: TRBD1
j_call: TRBJ1-2
cdr3_nt: TGTGCCAGCCGACCGGGACAGGGTTCGTTGGGCTACACCTTC
cdr3_aa: CASRPGQGSLGYTF

clone_size: .
v_call: TRBV4-1
d_call: .
j_call: TRBJ1-1
cdr3_nt: TGCGCCAGCAGCCAAGAACGCGGGCTGCAGAACACTGAAGCTTTCTTT
cdr3_aa: CASSQERGLQNTEAFF

clone_size: .
v_call: TRBV5-8
d_call: TRBD1
j_call: TRBJ1-1
cdr3_nt: TGTGCCAGCAGCTTGGCCAGACAGGGTGCCACTGAAGCTTTCTTT
cdr3_aa: CASSLARQGATEAFF

clone_size: .
v_call: TRBV28
d_call: .
j_call: TRBJ2-7
cdr3_nt: TGTGCCAGCAGTACCCCGCGGGCCAGCTACGAGCAGTACTTC
cdr3_aa: CASSTPRASYEQYF

clone_size: .
v_call: TRBV7-9
d_call: TRBD2
j_call: TRBJ2-5
cdr3_nt: TGTGCCAGCAGCTTAATCCGGGGGGTTCAATATGGAGAGACCCAGTACTTC
cdr3_aa: CASSLIRGVQYGETQYF

clone_size: .
v_call: TRBV5-6
d_call: .
j_call: TRBJ1-1
cdr3_nt: TGTGCCAGCAGCGCCACAGGGCGGAACACTGAAGCTTTCTTT
cdr3_aa: CASSATGRNTEAFF

clone_size: .
v_call: TRBV6-5
d_call: .
j_call: TRBJ1-6
cdr3_nt: TGTGCCAGCAGTTACTCGCGGGTGGTGAATAATTCACCCCTCCACTTT
cdr3_aa: CASSYSRVVNNSPLHF

clone_size: once
v_call: TRBV28
d_call: TRBD1
j_call: TRBJ1-4
cdr3_nt: TGTGCCAGCAGTGCCGGGACAGGGGTCGGTGAAAAACTGTTTTTT
cdr3_aa: CASSAGTGVGEKLFF

clone_size: once
v_call: TRBV18
d_call: .
j_call: TRBJ2-1
cdr3_nt: TGTGCCAGCTCACCGACTAGAACCTACAATGAGCAGTTCTTC
cdr3_aa: CASSPTRTYNEQFF

clone_size: .
v_call: TRBV28
d_call: .
j_call: TRBJ1-1
cdr3_nt: TGTGCCAGCAGTTTTCCCACTGAAGCTTTCTTT
cdr3_aa: CASSFPTEAFF

clone_size: .
v_call: TRBV6-4
d_call: .
j_call: TRBJ2-2
cdr3_nt: TGTGCCAGCAGTGAGGCGGGACCGAACACCGGGGAGCTGTTTTTT
cdr3_aa: CASSEAGPNTGELFF

clone_size: .
v_call: TRBV15
d_call: .
j_call: TRBJ1-3
cdr3_nt: TGTGCCACCAGCAGAGACGTCACTGGAAACACCATATATTTT
cdr3_aa: CATSRDVTGNTIYF

clone_size: .
v_call: TRBV9
d_call: .
j_call: TRBJ1-1
cdr3_nt: TGTGCCAGCACCGGGGTGGGCAAAAAAGCTTTCTTT
cdr3_aa: CASTGVGKKAFF

clone_size: .
v_call: TRBV10-1
d_call: .
j_call: TRBJ1-2
cdr3_nt: TGCGCCAGCAGTGAAAGACGGGCCGAGGGCTACACCTTC
cdr3_aa: CASSERRAEGYTF

clone_size: .
v_call: TRBV5-1
d_call: TRBD1
j_call: TRBJ1-1
cdr3_nt: TGCGCCAGCGCGGGGACAGGCCATGAAGCTTTCTTT
cdr3_aa: CASAGTGHEAFF

clone_size: .
v_call: TRBV5-1
d_call: TRBD2
j_call: TRBJ2-7
cdr3_nt: TGCGCCAGCAGCTTTGAGGGACTAGCCGCATACGAGCAGTACTTC
cdr3_aa: CASSFEGLAAYEQYF

clone_size: few
v_call: TRBV6-2/TRBV6-3
d_call: .
j_call: TRBJ1-5
cdr3_nt: TGTGCCAGCAGCCCCGTTGGTCGCGATCAGCCCCAGCATTTT
cdr3_aa: CASSPVGRDQPQHF

clone_size: .
v_call: TRBV7-2
d_call: TRBD1
j_call: TRBJ1-2
cdr3_nt: TGTGCCAGCAGCTTAGGGGAATCGACAGGGGGCGCTGAGGGCTACACCTTC
cdr3_aa: CASSLGESTGGAEGYTF

clone_size: .
v_call: TRBV10-3
d_call: .
j_call: TRBJ1-1
cdr3_nt: TGTGCCATCAGGGGGGGCTTGAACACTGAAGCTTTCTTT
cdr3_aa: CAIRGGLNTEAFF

clone_size: .
v_call: TRBV7-3
d_call: .
j_call: TRBJ2-1
cdr3_nt: TGTGCCAGCAGCTTAATTCCAGGGTCTTCGCCCCAAAGCTCCTACAATGAGCAGTTCTTC
cdr3_aa: CASSLIPGSSPQSSYNEQFF

clone_size: .
v_call: TRBV7-2
d_call: .
j_call: TRBJ2-2
cdr3_nt: TGTGCCAGCAGCTTAGTAACAGGGATGAACACCGGGGAGCTGTTTTTT
cdr3_aa: CASSLVTGMNTGELFF